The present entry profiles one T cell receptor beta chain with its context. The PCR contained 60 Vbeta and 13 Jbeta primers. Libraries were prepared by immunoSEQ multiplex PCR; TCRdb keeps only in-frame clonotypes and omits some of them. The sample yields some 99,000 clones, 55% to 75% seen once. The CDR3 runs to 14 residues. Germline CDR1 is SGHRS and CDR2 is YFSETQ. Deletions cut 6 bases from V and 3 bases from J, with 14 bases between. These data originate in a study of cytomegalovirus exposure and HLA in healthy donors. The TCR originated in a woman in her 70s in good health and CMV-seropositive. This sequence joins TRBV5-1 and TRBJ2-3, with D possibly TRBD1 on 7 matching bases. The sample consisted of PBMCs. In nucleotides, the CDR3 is TGCGCCAGCAATGGAGGGGGCGGAACAGATACGCAGTATTTT. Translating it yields CASNGGGGTDTQYF.